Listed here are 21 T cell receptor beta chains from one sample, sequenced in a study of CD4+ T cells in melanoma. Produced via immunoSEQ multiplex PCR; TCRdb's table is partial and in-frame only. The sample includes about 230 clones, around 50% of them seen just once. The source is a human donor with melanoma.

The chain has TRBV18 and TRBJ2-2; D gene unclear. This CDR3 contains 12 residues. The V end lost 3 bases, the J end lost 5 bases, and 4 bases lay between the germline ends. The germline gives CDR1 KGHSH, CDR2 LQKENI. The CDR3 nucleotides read TGTGCCAGCTCACCTCAAACCGGGGAGCTGTTTTTT. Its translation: CASSPQTGELFF.

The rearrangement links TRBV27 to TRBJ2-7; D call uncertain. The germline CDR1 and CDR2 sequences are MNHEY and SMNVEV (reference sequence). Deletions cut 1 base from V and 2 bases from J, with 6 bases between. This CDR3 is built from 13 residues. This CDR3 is CASSLLNTYEQYF. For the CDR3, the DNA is TGTGCCAGCAGTTTATTAAATACCTACGAGCAGTACTTC.

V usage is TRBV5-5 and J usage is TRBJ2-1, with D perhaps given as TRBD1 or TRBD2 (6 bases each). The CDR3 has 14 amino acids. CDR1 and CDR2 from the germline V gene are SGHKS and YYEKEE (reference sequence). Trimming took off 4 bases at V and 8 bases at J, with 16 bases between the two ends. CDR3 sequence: CASSRGGQGDEQFF. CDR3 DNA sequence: TGTGCCAGCAGCCGTGGGGGGCAGGGCGATGAGCAGTTCTTC.

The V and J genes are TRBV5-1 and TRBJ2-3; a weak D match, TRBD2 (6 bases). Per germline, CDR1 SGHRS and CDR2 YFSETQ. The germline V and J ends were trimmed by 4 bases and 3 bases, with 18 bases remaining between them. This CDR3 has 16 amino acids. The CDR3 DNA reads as TGCGCCAGCAGCCCCTCCCCCGCGGGGAGGACAGATACGCAGTATTTT. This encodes CASSPSPAGRTDTQYF.

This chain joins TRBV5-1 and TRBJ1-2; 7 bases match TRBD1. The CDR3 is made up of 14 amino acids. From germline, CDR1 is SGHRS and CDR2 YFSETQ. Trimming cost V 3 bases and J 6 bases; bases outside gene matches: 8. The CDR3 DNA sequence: TGCGCCAGCAGCTCACAGGGGCCCTTGAATGGCTACACCTTC. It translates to CASSSQGPLNGYTF.

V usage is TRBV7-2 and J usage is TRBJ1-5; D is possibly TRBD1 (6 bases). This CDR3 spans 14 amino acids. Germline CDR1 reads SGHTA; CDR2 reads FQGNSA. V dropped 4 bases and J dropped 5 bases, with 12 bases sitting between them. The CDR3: CASSSPGVHQPQHF. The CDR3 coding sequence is TGTGCCAGCAGCTCCCCAGGGGTTCATCAGCCCCAGCATTTT.

The CDR3 DNA follows: TGTGCCAGTAGTATACGGGACGTAGGCAATCAGCCCCAGCATTTT. This encodes CASSIRDVGNQPQHF. V is TRBV19 and J is TRBJ1-5, with D possibly matching TRBD1 (5 bases). This CDR3 region has 15 residues. The V and J ends lost 2 bases and 2 bases respectively, with 10 bases between them. Germline CDR1 reads LNHDA; CDR2 reads SQIVND (reference sequence).

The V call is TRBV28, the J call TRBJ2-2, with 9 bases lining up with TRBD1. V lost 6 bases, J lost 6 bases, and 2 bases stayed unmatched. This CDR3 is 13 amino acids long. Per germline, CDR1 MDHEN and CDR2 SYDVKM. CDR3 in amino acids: CASRQGAAGELFF. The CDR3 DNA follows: TGTGCCAGCAGACAGGGGGCCGCCGGGGAGCTGTTTTTT.

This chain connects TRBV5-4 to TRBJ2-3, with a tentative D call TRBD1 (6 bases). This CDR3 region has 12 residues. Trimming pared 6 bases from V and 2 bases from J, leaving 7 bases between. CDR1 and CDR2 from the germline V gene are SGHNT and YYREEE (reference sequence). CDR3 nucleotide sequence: TGTGCCAGCAACAGGGACACAGATACGCAGTATTTT. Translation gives CASNRDTDTQYF.

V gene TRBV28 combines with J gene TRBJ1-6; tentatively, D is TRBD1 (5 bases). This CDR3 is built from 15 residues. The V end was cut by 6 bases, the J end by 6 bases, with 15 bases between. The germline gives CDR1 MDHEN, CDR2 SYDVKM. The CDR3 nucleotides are TGTGCCAGCAGGTACGAATGGGGCAGTAATTCACCCCTCCACTTT. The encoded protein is CASRYEWGSNSPLHF.

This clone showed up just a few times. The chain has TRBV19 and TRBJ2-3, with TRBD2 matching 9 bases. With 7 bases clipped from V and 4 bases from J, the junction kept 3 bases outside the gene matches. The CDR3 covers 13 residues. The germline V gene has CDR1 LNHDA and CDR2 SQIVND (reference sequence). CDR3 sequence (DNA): TGTGCCAGTACAAAGCGGGAGGCAGATACGCAGTATTTT. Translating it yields CASTKREADTQYF.

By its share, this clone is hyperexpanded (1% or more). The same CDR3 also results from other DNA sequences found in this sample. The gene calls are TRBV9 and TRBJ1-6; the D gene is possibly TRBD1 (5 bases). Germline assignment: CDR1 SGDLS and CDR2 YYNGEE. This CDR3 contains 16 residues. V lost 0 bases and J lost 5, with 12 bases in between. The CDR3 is CASSVDSTANNSPLHF. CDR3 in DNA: TGTGCCAGCAGCGTAGATTCGACAGCAAATAATTCACCCCTCCACTTT.

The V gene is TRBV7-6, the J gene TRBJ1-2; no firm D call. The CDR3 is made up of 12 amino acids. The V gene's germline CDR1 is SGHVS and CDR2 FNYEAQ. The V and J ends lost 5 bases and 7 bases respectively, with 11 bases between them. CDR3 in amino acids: CASSHPLGGYTF. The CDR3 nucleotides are TGTGCCAGCAGCCATCCTTTGGGTGGCTACACCTTC.

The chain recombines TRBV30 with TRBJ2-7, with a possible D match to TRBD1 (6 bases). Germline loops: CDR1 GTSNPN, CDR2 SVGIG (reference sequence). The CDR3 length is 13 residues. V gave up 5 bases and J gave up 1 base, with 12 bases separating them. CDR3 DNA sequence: TGTGCCTGGGTTCAACAGGGATCCTACGAGCAGTACTTC. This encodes CAWVQQGSYEQYF.

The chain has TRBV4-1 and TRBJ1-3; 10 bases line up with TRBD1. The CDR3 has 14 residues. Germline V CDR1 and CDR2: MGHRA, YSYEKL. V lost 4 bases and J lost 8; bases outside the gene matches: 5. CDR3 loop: CASSLTGGRDTIYF. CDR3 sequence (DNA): TGCGCCAGCAGCCTGACAGGGGGCCGGGACACCATATATTTT.

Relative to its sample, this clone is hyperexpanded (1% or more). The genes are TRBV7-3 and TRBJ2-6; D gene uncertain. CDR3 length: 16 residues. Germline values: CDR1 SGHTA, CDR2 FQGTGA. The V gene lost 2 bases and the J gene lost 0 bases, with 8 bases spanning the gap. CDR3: CASSLSPFSGANVLTF. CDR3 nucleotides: TGTGCCAGCAGCTTATCCCCCTTCTCTGGGGCCAACGTCCTGACTTTC.

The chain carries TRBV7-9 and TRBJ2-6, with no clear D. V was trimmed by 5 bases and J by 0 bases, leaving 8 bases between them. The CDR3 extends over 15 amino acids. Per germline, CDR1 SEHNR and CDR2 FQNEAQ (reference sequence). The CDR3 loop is CASSPRVSGANVLTF. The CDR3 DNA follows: TGTGCCAGCAGCCCCCGGGTCTCTGGGGCCAACGTCCTGACTTTC.

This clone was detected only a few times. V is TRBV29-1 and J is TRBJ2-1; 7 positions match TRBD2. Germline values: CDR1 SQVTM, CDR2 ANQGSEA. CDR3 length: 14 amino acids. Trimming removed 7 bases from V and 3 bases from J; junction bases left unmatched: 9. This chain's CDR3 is CSGDASGFYNEQFF. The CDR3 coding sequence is TGCAGCGGAGATGCTAGCGGTTTCTACAATGAGCAGTTCTTC.

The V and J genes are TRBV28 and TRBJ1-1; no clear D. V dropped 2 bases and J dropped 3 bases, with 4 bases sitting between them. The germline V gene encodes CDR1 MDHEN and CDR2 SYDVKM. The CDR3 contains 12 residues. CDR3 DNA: TGTGCCAGCAGTTTACGTTACACTGAAGCTTTCTTT. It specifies CASSLRYTEAFF.

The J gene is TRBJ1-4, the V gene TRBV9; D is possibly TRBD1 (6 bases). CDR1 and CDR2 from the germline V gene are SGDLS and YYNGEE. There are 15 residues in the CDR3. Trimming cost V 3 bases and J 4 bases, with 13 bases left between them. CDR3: CASSASGHLNEKLFF. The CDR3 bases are TGTGCCAGCAGCGCCTCGGGACACCTTAATGAAAAACTGTTTTTT.

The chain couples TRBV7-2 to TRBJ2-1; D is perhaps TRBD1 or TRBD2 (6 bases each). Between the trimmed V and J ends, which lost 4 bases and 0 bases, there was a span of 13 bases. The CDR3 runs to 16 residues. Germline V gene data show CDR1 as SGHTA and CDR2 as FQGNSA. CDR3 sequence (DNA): TGTGCCAGCAGCTACAAGGGGGGACTCTCCTACAATGAGCAGTTCTTC. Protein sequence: CASSYKGGLSYNEQFF. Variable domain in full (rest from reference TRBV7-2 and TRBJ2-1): GAGVSQSPSNKVTEKGKDVELRCDPISGHTALYWYRQSLGQGLEFLIYFQGNSAPDKSGLPSDRFSAERTGGSVSTLTIQRTQQEDSAVYLCASSYKGGLSYNEQFFGPGTRLTVL.